This TCR beta chain was identified in a study of sequential checkpoint blockade in melanoma. Profiled with immunoSEQ multiplex PCR; TCRdb holds only in-frame clones, not every one. The repertoire holds 25,000 to 30,000 clones, with around 80% as singletons. The CDR3 totals 14 residues. With 4 bases clipped from V and 7 bases from J, the junction kept 3 bases outside the gene matches. Germline CDR1 is LGHNA and CDR2 is YSLEER. Indicated treatment: randomized to nivolumab then ipilimumab (arm A) or the reverse (arm B). No patient had prior DNA-damaging chemotherapy. The chain carries TRBV4-3 and TRBJ2-1, with 11 bases fitting TRBD2. This TCR was recovered from a human donor with melanoma. The source material was CD8+ T cells sorted from blood (inferred from file names), sampled from a patient given nivolumab and ipilimumab in sequence. The DNA of the CDR3 is TGCGCCAGCAGCCCGGGACTAGCGGCAAATGAGCAGTTCTTC. Translation: CASSPGLAANEQFF.